The 20 T cell receptor beta chains below all came from one sample that was sequenced in a study of cytomegalovirus exposure and HLA in healthy donors (TCRdb year 2017). Libraries were constructed by the immunoSEQ multiplex PCR assay. For the multiplex PCR, a mixture combining 60 forward primers for TCR Vbeta segments and 13 reverse primers for TCR Jbeta segments was used. Entries here come from immuneACCESS through TCRdb and include only in-frame sequences with V and J called. Some clones fail to appear in such tables; in the studies checked, an unresolved V gene covers under half of the shortfall, and the cause of the remainder is unknown. The sample contains roughly 140,000 clones, 70% to 85% of them found a single time. Clones ranked in the top ten supply around 2.5% of the sample. Sequencing input: PBMCs. The origin of the receptors is a male donor in good health and CMV-seronegative.

The chain is built from TRBV19 and TRBJ2-3; 8 bases agree with TRBD2. V dropped 2 bases and J dropped 2; count of bases not matched to a gene: 3. The CDR3 extends over 15 amino acids. Germline V gene sequence: CDR1 LNHDA, CDR2 SQIVND (reference sequence). In DNA, the CDR3 is TGTGCCAGTAGTATAACGGGAGGGCCCACAGATACGCAGTATTTT. It yields the protein CASSITGGPTDTQYF.

This clone was observed once. This chain uses TRBV2 with TRBJ2-2; 9 positions match TRBD1. Germline lookup yields CDR1 SNHLY and CDR2 FYNNEI. The CDR3 is 13 residues long. After removal of 7 bases from V and 7 bases from J, the junction contained 4 bases not matched to a gene. The CDR3 DNA reads as TGTGCCAGCAAGGGACAGGGCGTCGGGGAGCTGTTTTTT. Translated: CASKGQGVGELFF.

The CDR3: CASSLLGQGGTGELFF. The DNA of the CDR3 is TGTGCCAGCAGCTTGTTGGGGCAGGGCGGAACCGGGGAGCTGTTTTTT. The chain recombines TRBV5-6 with TRBJ2-2; D is possibly TRBD1 (5 bases). The V end was cut by 1 base, the J end by 5 bases, with 15 bases between. The CDR3 loop spans 16 amino acids. Germline values: CDR1 SGHDT, CDR2 YYEEEE.

V is TRBV2 and J is TRBJ2-5; D is possibly TRBD1 (5 bases). The J call may be wrong; the DNA end is better matched by TRBJ2-7. The germline CDR1 and CDR2 sequences are SNHLY and FYNNEI. This CDR3 has 13 residues. In DNA form, the CDR3 reads TGTGCCAGCATGTCCGACAGATCCTACGAGCAGTACTTC. Translation: CASMSDRSYEQYF.

The rearrangement joins TRBV9 to TRBJ1-1; 7 positions match TRBD1. V was clipped by 2 bases and J by 2 bases; unmatched bases: 9. This CDR3 spans 16 amino acids. Germline CDR1 and CDR2: SGDLS and YYNGEE. For the CDR3, the DNA is TGTGCCAGCAGCGTTGATAGGACAGGAAGAAACACTGAAGCTTTCTTT. Its translation is CASSVDRTGRNTEAFF.

This clone has more than one count but fewer than ten. The V and J genes are TRBV7-2 and TRBJ2-3; 9 nucleotides line up with TRBD1. The CDR3 contains 16 residues. Per germline, CDR1 SGHTA and CDR2 FQGNSA. V lost 4 bases to trimming and J lost 3 bases; unmatched junction nucleotides: 8. CDR3 loop: CASSSRDRVGTDTQYF. The CDR3 nucleotides read TGTGCCAGCAGCTCCCGGGACAGGGTCGGAACAGATACGCAGTATTTT. Full variable domain (missing parts from reference TRBV7-2 and TRBJ2-3): GAGVSQSPSNKVTEKGKDVELRCDPISGHTALYWYRQSLGQGLEFLIYFQGNSAPDKSGLPSDRFSAERTGGSVSTLTIQRTQQEDSAVYLCASSSRDRVGTDTQYFGPGTRLTVL.

V usage is TRBV7-8 and J usage is TRBJ2-2; unclear D gene. This CDR3 has 14 amino acids. Germline V lookup: CDR1 SGHVS, CDR2 FQNEAQ. Trimming stripped 1 base from V and 3 bases from J, with 6 bases between. The CDR3 loop reads CASSLDFYTGELFF. Written as DNA, the CDR3 is TGTGCCAGCAGCTTAGATTTCTACACCGGGGAGCTGTTTTTT.

The CDR3 sequence is CASGEEDQPQHF. CDR3 bases: TGTGCCAGCGGAGAGGAAGATCAGCCCCAGCATTTT. V is TRBV7-9 and J is TRBJ1-5, with D hard to call. Germline CDR1 SEHNR, CDR2 FQNEAQ (reference sequence). The V gene lost 8 bases and the J gene lost 5 bases, with 10 bases spanning the gap. This CDR3 comprises 12 residues. Supplemented by reference TRBV7-9 and TRBJ1-5, the full variable domain reads DTGVSQNPRHKITKRGQNVTFRCDPISEHNRLYWYRQTLGQGPEFLTYFQNEAQLEKSRLLSDRFSAERPKGSFSTLEIQRTEQGDSAMYLCASGEEDQPQHFGDGTRLSIL.

The chain combines TRBV7-2 with TRBJ2-3, with D uncertain. Trimming left V 5 bases short and J 4 bases short, with 4 bases between. Germline V lookup: CDR1 SGHTA, CDR2 FQGNSA. CDR3 length: 11 amino acids. CDR3 sequence reads: CASSESDTQYF. As DNA, the CDR3 is TGTGCCAGCAGCGAGTCAGATACGCAGTATTTT.

This clone was observed once. V gene TRBV12-5 combines with J gene TRBJ1-1, with a weak D call TRBD1 (5 bases). This CDR3 spans 15 amino acids. CDR1 is LGHNT, CDR2 FRNRAP, per germline. V lost 5 bases to trimming and J lost 6 bases, with 19 bases between them. CDR3 region: CASGQWTGEGPEAFF. As DNA, the CDR3 is TGTGCTAGTGGTCAGTGGACGGGGGAAGGGCCTGAAGCTTTCTTT.

V usage is TRBV18 and J usage is TRBJ2-5; 11 positions match TRBD1. The V gene end was trimmed by 3 bases and the J gene end by 5 bases; junction bases not matched to a gene: 5. CDR3 length: 15 amino acids. CDR1 is KGHSH and CDR2 is LQKENI in the germline V gene. CDR3 amino acids: CASSPPGQGEETQYF. The DNA of the CDR3 is TGTGCCAGCTCACCCCCGGGACAGGGGGAGGAGACCCAGTACTTC.

The V and J genes are TRBV4-1 and TRBJ1-5, with 8 nucleotides matching TRBD1. The CDR3 is made up of 15 amino acids. Trimming at V came to 4 bases and at J to 0 bases, leaving 2 bases not matched to a gene. The V gene's germline CDR1 is MGHRA and CDR2 YSYEKL. The CDR3 DNA reads TGCGCCAGCAGCCCCGGGACAGGTAGCAATCAGCCCCAGCATTTT. Its translation is CASSPGTGSNQPQHF.

In DNA, the CDR3 is TGCGCCAGCAGCCAAGATGGAGGTGGGAAGGTCGGGGAGCTGTTTTTT. This codes for CASSQDGGGKVGELFF. The rearrangement joins TRBV4-1 to TRBJ2-2; D might be TRBD2 (5 bases). Germline-derived CDR1 and CDR2 are MGHRA and YSYEKL. V was cut by 0 bases and J by 7 bases, with 15 bases left in between. The CDR3 extends over 16 amino acids.

The V and J genes are TRBV27 and TRBJ2-2; tentatively, D is TRBD2 (5 bases). Germline CDR1 MNHEY, CDR2 SMNVEV (reference sequence). The V gene lost 3 bases and the J gene lost 3 bases, with 14 bases spanning the gap. This CDR3 contains 16 residues. CDR3 sequence reads: CASSFLRSGDTGELFF. CDR3 DNA sequence: TGTGCCAGCAGTTTTTTGAGATCCGGGGACACCGGGGAGCTGTTTTTT.

The V gene is TRBV11-2, the J gene TRBJ2-7; 11 bases align to TRBD2. Germline CDR1 is SGHAT and CDR2 is FQNNGV. The CDR3 is 14 residues long. Trimming removed 4 bases from V and 3 bases from J; junction bases left unmatched: 2. This CDR3 is CASSYGTSGYEQYF. For the CDR3, the DNA is TGTGCCAGCAGCTACGGGACTAGCGGCTACGAGCAGTACTTC.

A note on this clone: At one of its ends the junction is not consistent with the germline gene, which may arise from a read error. This chain connects TRBV7-7 to TRBJ2-5; possible D gene TRBD1, 6 bases. The CDR3 consists of 16 residues. Germline assignment: CDR1 SSHAT and CDR2 FNYEAQ (reference sequence). CDR3 nucleotides: TGTGCTAGCAGCTTAGGTCAATCGACAGGCCAAGAGACCCAGTACTTC. Residues: CASSLGQSTGQETQYF.

J is TRBJ2-2 and V is TRBV19, with D maybe TRBD1 (5 bases). The CDR3 has 14 residues. V lost 10 bases, J lost 3 bases, and 15 bases lay in between. The germline V gene has CDR1 LNHDA and CDR2 SQIVND (reference sequence). The CDR3 is CATSHAGHTGELFF. DNA of the CDR3: TGTGCCACTTCGCACGCAGGGCACACCGGGGAGCTGTTTTTT.

Remarks on this clone: The sample contains more than one DNA sequence encoding this CDR3. The chain recombines TRBV19 with TRBJ1-2; D gene unclear. The CDR3 spans 11 residues. The germline V gene encodes CDR1 LNHDA and CDR2 SQIVND (reference sequence). The V end lost 11 bases, the J end lost 3 bases, and 10 bases lay between the germline ends. The CDR3 protein is CAANGDYGYTF. As DNA, the CDR3 is TGTGCCGCGAACGGAGACTATGGCTACACCTTC.

The chain has TRBV27 and TRBJ2-1; 8 nucleotides line up with TRBD2. This CDR3 is 14 amino acids long. The germline gives CDR1 MNHEY, CDR2 SMNVEV (reference sequence). Trimming at V came to 4 bases and at J to 7 bases, leaving 6 bases not matched to a gene. As DNA, the CDR3 is TGTGCCAGCAGTTCCCACTTAGCGGGAAATGAGCAGTTCTTC. Translation gives CASSSHLAGNEQFF.

The chain couples TRBV5-8 to TRBJ1-5; possibly TRBD1 for D (5 bases). V lost 2 bases and J 7 bases, leaving 7 bases between the germline ends. Germline-derived CDR1 and CDR2 are SGHTS and YDEGEE. CDR3 length: 12 residues. CDR3 nucleotide sequence: TGTGCCAGCAGCTTTCAGGGCCAGCCCCAGCATTTT. The encoded protein is CASSFQGQPQHF.